This T cell receptor beta chain was identified during a study of molecular identifiers for immune sequencing clone quantification. Whole-study results and caveats: A shared barcode on identical TCR molecules could lead to underestimated sizes for highly expanded clones. Amid approximately 1 million naive cells, spiked Jurkat TCR RNA from one cell was reportedly still detectable.

This clonotype was counted many times. Its antigen is unidentified. The CD8+CD4-CCR7+CD45RA+ phenotype defined the sorted naive CD8 T cells. TCRdb re-called the PCR reads through MiXCR, storing one row per CDR3 protein. Of about 68,000 distinct CDR3 sequences in the sample, 15% to 20% were seen once. Germline CDR1 and CDR2: DFQATT and SNEGSKA (reference sequence). CDR3 length: 16 residues. V dropped 0 bases and J dropped 4; count of bases not matched to a gene: 5. J is TRBJ2-1 and V is TRBV20-1, with 11 nucleotides matching TRBD2. Sequenced input: naive CD8+ T cells from blood, with Jurkat cell RNA spiked in. The subset: FACS-sorted CD8+CD4-CCR7+CD45RA+ naive T cells. The receptor was derived from a human donor in good health. Some libraries in this study had Jurkat cell RNA spiked in. The DNA for the CDR3 is TGCAGTGCTAGAGAGGGTAGCGGGAGGGGATACAATGAGCAGTTCTTC. Protein product: CSAREGSGRGYNEQFF.